The sequence of this T cell receptor (beta chain) was determined in a study of CD8 T cells in Susac syndrome. Whole-study findings and limits: TCR sequencing and HLA analysis covered a relatively small number of individuals.

Germline V CDR1 and CDR2: LGHDT, YNNKEL (reference sequence). The CDR3 runs to 13 residues. V was shortened by 1 base and J by 3 bases, with 6 bases between the two germline ends. Random hexamers were used to reverse transcribe an amount of roughly 0.45 to 1 ug RNA. Multiplex PCR with immunoSEQ amplified the TCR beta CDR3 across 54 Vbeta and 13 Jbeta. One entry per CDR3 protein, called by TCRdb with MiXCR from the immunoSEQ multiplex PCR reads. The sample has 300,000 to 350,000 distinct CDR3 sequences, around 90% seen once. In the case of this clonotype: Its antigen is not identified.

Both CD4+ and CD8+ T cells were negatively isolated, and TEMRA cells underwent FACS enrichment. The receptor was isolated from a human donor with multiple sclerosis. The rearrangement joins TRBV3-1 to TRBJ2-5; no firm D call. The sample was CD4+ T cells from PBMCs. In nucleotides, the CDR3 is TGTGCCAGCAGCCAAGGCTGGGAAGAGACCCAGTACTTC. Translating gives CASSQGWEETQYF.